This T cell receptor (beta chain) was recorded in a study of blood T cell repertoires in COVID-19. Background on the study: PBMCs, B-cell-depleted T cells, or T cells were the source of the cDNA or gDNA that made up the material.

Followed over time, Seattle patients had been enrolled while infection was active. This clone has a handful of counts. Data came from immunoSEQ multiplex PCR; TCRdb stores just in-frame clones and leaves some out. The sample has over 200,000 clones; 65% to 90% are singletons. The clonotype was recovered from a man aged 45 to 65 with COVID-19, enrolled during active disease. Sequenced sample: peripheral blood.

The CDR3, as DNA: TGTGCCAGCAGCTTAGGGAGGCGAGGGGCGGCGGGGAATCAGCCCCAGCATTTT. Protein: CASSLGRRGAAGNQPQHF. The chain recombines TRBV11-3 with TRBJ1-5, with D perhaps matching TRBD1 (5 bases). The CDR3 is 18 residues long. Germline assignment: CDR1 SGHNT and CDR2 YENEEA. V dropped 1 base and J dropped 4 bases, with 20 bases sitting between them.